This is a list of T cell receptor beta chains from one sample in a study of T cell changes during pregnancy in multiple sclerosis. Generated by immunoSEQ multiplex PCR, the TCRdb table keeps only in-frame clones and is missing some. The sample has under 50,000 clones; 75% to 90% are singletons. Sequenced here: peripheral blood, sampled in the first trimester of pregnancy. These receptors were obtained from a female donor in good health, enrolled as a control in a pregnancy study. CDR3s include the opening cysteine and the closing phenylalanine or tryptophan. Each record gives: clone size, V gene, D gene, J gene, CDR3 length, CDR3 DNA, CDR3 protein. A D gene is named only where the DNA matches it firmly. The size entry is marked missing in some rows and otherwise reads once, few, many or a size class.

clone_size: -; v_call: TRBV10-3; d_call: -; j_call: TRBJ2-2; cdr3_length: 11; cdr3_nt: TGTGCCATCGCAGTTAACGGGGAGCTGTTTTTT; cdr3_aa: CAIAVNGELFF
clone_size: -; v_call: TRBV7-3; d_call: -; j_call: TRBJ2-3; cdr3_length: 14; cdr3_nt: TGTGCCAGCAGCTTATCCCATAGCACAGATACGCAGTATTTT; cdr3_aa: CASSLSHSTDTQYF
clone_size: -; v_call: TRBV11-3; d_call: -; j_call: TRBJ1-1; cdr3_length: 14; cdr3_nt: TGTGCCAGCAGCTTAGGGGGGCGTACCACTGAAGCTTTCTTT; cdr3_aa: CASSLGGRTTEAFF
clone_size: -; v_call: TRBV19; d_call: TRBD1; j_call: TRBJ2-7; cdr3_length: 14; cdr3_nt: TGTGCCAGTAGTCCAGGGGGCGCGGTTAGCGAGCAGTACTTC; cdr3_aa: CASSPGGAVSEQYF
clone_size: -; v_call: TRBV10-3; d_call: TRBD2; j_call: TRBJ2-1; cdr3_length: 14; cdr3_nt: TGTGCCATCCAACTAGCGGGAGGGAGGAATGAGCAGTTCTTC; cdr3_aa: CAIQLAGGRNEQFF
clone_size: once; v_call: TRBV29-1; d_call: TRBD1; j_call: TRBJ2-3; cdr3_length: 17; cdr3_nt: TGCAGCGTTGAGCTAGGACAGGGGGCAATGAACACAGATACGCAGTATTTT; cdr3_aa: CSVELGQGAMNTDTQYF
clone_size: -; v_call: TRBV18; d_call: -; j_call: TRBJ1-3; cdr3_length: 16; cdr3_nt: TGTGCCAGCTCACCTTTGACAGTCAACTCTGGAAACACCATATATTTT; cdr3_aa: CASSPLTVNSGNTIYF
clone_size: -; v_call: TRBV5-1; d_call: -; j_call: TRBJ1-2; cdr3_length: 18; cdr3_nt: TGCGCCAGCAGCTTGTCCGGTAGGTGGGCAGGGGAAGAAGATGGCTACACCTTC; cdr3_aa: CASSLSGRWAGEEDGYTF
clone_size: -; v_call: TRBV5-1; d_call: -; j_call: TRBJ1-2; cdr3_length: 13; cdr3_nt: TGCGCCAGCACGGGTAATAGTAACTATGGCTACACCTTC; cdr3_aa: CASTGNSNYGYTF
clone_size: few; v_call: TRBV27; d_call: -; j_call: TRBJ2-7; cdr3_length: 13; cdr3_nt: TGTGCCAGCAAATCGGGTTTAGCCTACGAGCAGTACTTC; cdr3_aa: CASKSGLAYEQYF
clone_size: -; v_call: TRBV2; d_call: -; j_call: TRBJ1-5; cdr3_length: 13; cdr3_nt: TGTGCCAGCGCGGGGGATGGCAATCAGCCCCAGCATTTT; cdr3_aa: CASAGDGNQPQHF
clone_size: -; v_call: TRBV5-1; d_call: TRBD1; j_call: TRBJ1-1; cdr3_length: 14; cdr3_nt: TGCGCCAGCAGCCCGAGACAGGGAGGCGCTGAAGCTTTCTTT; cdr3_aa: CASSPRQGGAEAFF
clone_size: -; v_call: TRBV6-1; d_call: TRBD1; j_call: TRBJ1-3; cdr3_length: 15; cdr3_nt: TGTGCCAGCACTGAGGACAGGGACGGCGGAAACACCATATATTTT; cdr3_aa: CASTEDRDGGNTIYF
clone_size: -; v_call: TRBV27; d_call: TRBD2; j_call: TRBJ2-1; cdr3_length: 19; cdr3_nt: TGTGCCAGCAGTTTATCGGTAGCGGGAGCCATGAGCTCCTACAATGAGCAGTTCTTC; cdr3_aa: CASSLSVAGAMSSYNEQFF